The 32 T cell receptor beta chains given below trace back to one sample, sequenced in a study of T cells in tumors after PD-1 blockade. Clones were sequenced by immunoSEQ multiplex PCR, and TCRdb holds only the in-frame ones, with some missing. Here the sample spans some 24,000 clones, roughly 85% being singletons. This material consisted of PBMCs, taken after anti-PD-1 treatment. The receptors come from a human donor with basal cell carcinoma.

There are a few counts of this clone. This rearrangement joins TRBV7-9 to TRBJ1-1; D unclear. Trimming pared 7 bases from V and 0 bases from J, leaving 15 bases between. CDR3 length equals 15 residues. Per the germline V gene, CDR1 is SEHNR and CDR2 is FQNEAQ (reference sequence). CDR3 protein: CASILAGNMNTEAFF. Written as DNA, the CDR3 is TGTGCCAGCATCCTAGCTGGGAACATGAACACTGAAGCTTTCTTT.

The chain uses TRBV19 and TRBJ2-2, with 13 bases matching TRBD2. This CDR3 contains 16 residues. Trimming cost V 4 bases and J 5 bases; bases outside gene matches: 4. Germline V gene lookup returns CDR1 LNHDA and CDR2 SQIVND (reference sequence). This CDR3 reads CASSTTTSGGTGELFF. The CDR3 nucleotides are TGTGCCAGTAGTACCACGACTAGCGGGGGGACCGGGGAGCTGTTTTTT.

A few counts support this clone. J is TRBJ2-3 and V is TRBV30; no reliable D call. In germline, CDR1 is GTSNPN, CDR2 SVGIG (reference sequence). This CDR3 is 12 amino acids long. Trimming shortened V by 3 bases and J by 6 bases, and 10 bases separated the two germline ends. CDR3 nucleotide sequence: TGTGCCTGGAGGGATAACCCCGATACGCAGTATTTT. Translating gives CAWRDNPDTQYF.

This rearrangement joins TRBV5-8 to TRBJ1-4; TRBD1 matches at 8 bases. This CDR3 comprises 16 residues. Germline V gene sequence: CDR1 SGHTS, CDR2 YDEGEE. V lost 4 bases, J lost 0 bases, and 5 bases stayed unmatched. The CDR3 DNA is TGTGCCAGCAGCCGTGGGACAGGCGCAACTAATGAAAAACTGTTTTTT. This translates into CASSRGTGATNEKLFF.

The chain joins TRBV7-9 to TRBJ1-1, with a tentative D call TRBD1 (5 bases). Germline assignment: CDR1 SEHNR and CDR2 FQNEAQ (reference sequence). V lost 5 bases, J lost 2 bases, and 15 bases lay in between. The CDR3 has 15 residues. The CDR3 bases are TGTGCCAGCAGCCCCGTCGGCAGGGTAAACACTGAAGCTTTCTTT. Amino acid sequence: CASSPVGRVNTEAFF.

This sequence joins TRBV9 and TRBJ2-7; no clear D gene. V was pared by 3 bases and J by 5 bases, with 9 bases between. This CDR3 is 12 amino acids long. Germline V gives CDR1 SGDLS, CDR2 YYNGEE. DNA for the CDR3: TGTGCCAGCAGCGCCACGGGCCACGAGCAGTACTTC. This sequence encodes CASSATGHEQYF.

The chain employs TRBV12-5 and TRBJ1-1; D remains unclear. The length of the CDR3 is 14 residues. Trimming pared 1 base from V and 0 bases from J, leaving 6 bases between. Germline CDR1 LGHNT, CDR2 FRNRAP. This CDR3 is CASGLAYMNTEAFF. DNA of the CDR3: TGTGCTAGTGGTTTGGCCTACATGAACACTGAAGCTTTCTTT.

The V call is TRBV10-3, the J call TRBJ2-3; 8 bases are shared with TRBD2. The CDR3 covers 13 residues. Looked up from germline, CDR1 is ENHRY and CDR2 is SYGVKD. Germline trimming cut 10 bases from V and 2 bases from J; bases unmatched to any gene: 5. This CDR3 reads CATQRGSTDTQYF. The CDR3 DNA is TGTGCCACACAGCGGGGGTCCACAGATACGCAGTATTTT.

This sequence joins TRBV5-1 and TRBJ1-4; 9 bases fit TRBD1. J was trimmed by 2 bases and V by 3 bases; bases with no gene match: 11. The CDR3 has 18 residues. Germline lookup yields CDR1 SGHRS and CDR2 YFSETQ. CDR3 region: CASSSTGGGGRTNEKLFF. As DNA, the CDR3 is TGCGCCAGCAGCTCTACAGGGGGCGGAGGTCGCACTAATGAAAAACTGTTTTTT. Supplemented by reference TRBV5-1 and TRBJ1-4, the full variable domain reads KAGVTQTPRYLIKTRGQQVTLSCSPISGHRSVSWYQQTPGQGLQFLFEYFSETQRNKGNFPGRFSGRQFSNSRSEMNVSTLELGDSALYLCASSSTGGGGRTNEKLFFGSGTQLSVL.

The V call is TRBV9, the J call TRBJ1-2, with D perhaps TRBD1 (5 bases). Trimming removed 0 bases at V and 6 bases at J, with 18 bases between. CDR1 is SGDLS and CDR2 is YYNGEE in the germline V gene. The CDR3 is 16 amino acids. CDR3 amino acids: CASSVGGEGSLDGYTF. The DNA for the CDR3 is TGTGCCAGCAGCGTAGGGGGGGAGGGAAGTTTAGATGGCTACACCTTC.

The rearrangement links TRBV27 to TRBJ2-7; 8 positions match TRBD1. V lost 6 bases and J lost 2; bases outside the gene matches: 9. Germline V gene lookup returns CDR1 MNHEY and CDR2 SMNVEV (reference sequence). The CDR3 loop spans 15 amino acids. Here the CDR3 DNA reads TGTGCCAGCAGCCGAGCCGGGACAGGTGCCTACGAGCAGTACTTC. This encodes CASSRAGTGAYEQYF.

The V and J genes are TRBV14 and TRBJ1-4; D is unresolved. The length of the CDR3 is 15 residues. V gave up 3 bases and J gave up 8 bases, with 16 bases separating them. CDR1 and CDR2 from the germline V gene are SGHDN and FVKESK. In DNA form, the CDR3 reads TGTGCCAGCAGCCAGCGGGCCTTCTGGGAGGAAAAACTGTTTTTT. Amino acid sequence: CASSQRAFWEEKLFF. The variable domain in full, with the rest retrieved from reference TRBV14 and TRBJ1-4, is EAGVTQFPSHSVIEKGQTVTLRCDPISGHDNLYWYRRVMGKEIKFLLHFVKESKQDESGMPNNRFLAERTGGTYSTLKVQPAELEDSGVYFCASSQRAFWEEKLFFGSGTQLSVL.

The chain joins TRBV29-1 to TRBJ2-6; D possibly corresponds to TRBD1 (5 bases). Between the trimmed V and J ends, which lost 6 bases and 0 bases, there was a span of 12 bases. The CDR3 has 15 residues. CDR1 and CDR2 from the germline V gene are SQVTM and ANQGSEA. CDR3 bases: TGCAGCGTGAGGCAGGGAAGCTCTGGGGCCAACGTCCTGACTTTC. Amino acids: CSVRQGSSGANVLTF.

The chain uses TRBV19 and TRBJ1-2, with D unclear. Germline V gene lookup returns CDR1 LNHDA and CDR2 SQIVND (reference sequence). CDR3 length: 11 residues. The germline V and J ends were trimmed by 3 bases and 7 bases, with 6 bases remaining between them. DNA for the CDR3: TGTGCCAGTAGTATGGTTGGTGGCTACACCTTC. Its protein product is CASSMVGGYTF.

The V and J genes are TRBV10-3 and TRBJ2-5; D is ambiguous. This CDR3 contains 15 residues. Trimming removed 0 bases at V and 4 bases at J, with 12 bases between. Germline V gives CDR1 ENHRY, CDR2 SYGVKD. The CDR3 DNA sequence: TGTGCCATCAGTGAGTCGTGGACCCTACGAGAGACCCAGTACTTC. It codes for CAISESWTLRETQYF.

This clone was observed a handful of times. The chain carries TRBV5-4 and TRBJ1-2; tentatively, D is TRBD1 (6 bases). CDR1 SGHNT and CDR2 YYREEE come from the germline V gene (reference sequence). The CDR3 length is 15 residues. Between the trimmed V and J ends, which lost 0 bases and 8 bases, there was a span of 17 bases. The CDR3 loop reads CASSLGQVQGIGYTF. The CDR3 coding sequence is TGTGCCAGCAGCTTGGGACAGGTTCAAGGAATCGGCTACACCTTC.

This chain links TRBV7-6 with TRBJ2-1; D is perhaps TRBD1 or TRBD2 (5 bases each). The V gene lost 3 bases and the J gene lost 0 bases, with 18 bases spanning the gap. Germline values: CDR1 SGHVS, CDR2 FNYEAQ. The CDR3 totals 18 residues. CDR3 residues: CASSLVWDLGSSYNEQFF. CDR3 DNA: TGTGCCAGCAGCTTGGTTTGGGACCTAGGAAGCTCCTACAATGAGCAGTTCTTC.

V is TRBV10-1 and J is TRBJ1-2, with a weak D call TRBD1 (6 bases). V was clipped by 6 bases and J by 2 bases, with 10 bases between them. The germline CDR1 and CDR2 sequences are WNHNN and SYGVQD (reference sequence). This CDR3 has 13 residues. The CDR3 sequence is CASSLDRNYGYTF. In DNA form, the CDR3 reads TGCGCCAGCAGCCTGGACAGAAACTATGGCTACACCTTC.

This chain links TRBV5-1 with TRBJ2-3, with D tentatively TRBD1 (6 bases). The CDR3 is 14 residues long. The ends were cut back, 7 bases at V and 6 bases at J, with 18 bases in the middle. Germline CDR1 reads SGHRS; CDR2 reads YFSETQ. In DNA form, the CDR3 reads TGCGCCAGCCGCGGGCACAGGGATGCGGATACGCAGTATTTT. It is translated as CASRGHRDADTQYF.

This clone was recorded only once. V gene TRBV19 combines with J gene TRBJ1-2, with 7 bases that match TRBD1. Germline CDR1 is LNHDA and CDR2 is SQIVND (reference sequence). The V segment lost 3 bases and the J segment 5 bases; nucleotides outside the gene matches: 3. The CDR3 extends over 13 amino acids. CDR3 in amino acids: CASSMGQTYGYTF. The CDR3 DNA reads TGTGCCAGTAGTATGGGACAGACATATGGCTACACCTTC.

The genes are TRBV30 and TRBJ1-2; tentative D call: TRBD1 (6 bases). V was shortened by 5 bases and J by 6 bases, with 13 bases between the two germline ends. CDR3 size: 12 residues. Per germline, CDR1 GTSNPN and CDR2 SVGIG (reference sequence). CDR3 nucleotide sequence: TGTGCCTGGGGTAGACAGGCCAATGGCTACACCTTC. It specifies CAWGRQANGYTF. Together with reference TRBV30 and TRBJ1-2, the CDR3 gives the full variable domain: SQTIHQWPATLVQPVGSPLSLECTVEGTSNPNLYWYRQAAGRGLQLLFYSVGIGQISSEVPQNLSASRPQDRQFILSSKKLLLSDSGFYLCAWGRQANGYTFGSGTRLTVV.

The chain joins TRBV2 to TRBJ2-5; D is uncertain. The CDR3 is 12 residues long. The V end was cut by 0 bases, the J end by 4 bases, with 3 bases between. Germline CDR1 is SNHLY and CDR2 is FYNNEI. The CDR3 DNA follows: TGTGCCAGCAGTGAAGCGAGAGAGACCCAGTACTTC. This sequence encodes CASSEARETQYF.

The genes are TRBV6-1 and TRBJ1-1; the D is unclear. Trimming removed 3 bases at V and 0 bases at J, with 5 bases between. This CDR3 contains 13 residues. Germline lookup yields CDR1 MNHNS and CDR2 SASEGT. The CDR3 sequence is CASSDRMNTEAFF. The CDR3 coding sequence is TGTGCCAGCAGTGACCGGATGAACACTGAAGCTTTCTTT.

This sequence joins TRBV27 and TRBJ2-5; 9 nucleotides line up with TRBD1. CDR1 is MNHEY, CDR2 SMNVEV, per germline (reference sequence). V dropped 1 base and J dropped 5; count of bases not matched to a gene: 2. The length of the CDR3 is 14 residues. This CDR3 is CASSLYDRGETQYF. The CDR3 DNA is TGTGCCAGCAGTTTATACGACAGGGGGGAGACCCAGTACTTC.

The chain employs TRBV10-1 and TRBJ2-5; D possibly corresponds to TRBD1 (6 bases). The J call may be faulty, since TRBJ2-7 better matches the DNA end. CDR1 is WNHNN, CDR2 SYGVQD, per germline (reference sequence). The CDR3 is made up of 13 amino acids. The CDR3 reads CASSDRGQSEQYF. In DNA form, the CDR3 reads TGCGCCAGCAGTGACCGAGGACAGTCCGAGCAGTACTTC.

This chain joins TRBV5-6 and TRBJ2-5; D tentatively reads TRBD1 or TRBD2 (5 bases each). The germline CDR1 and CDR2 sequences are SGHDT and YYEEEE. The CDR3 is 14 residues long. Trimming cost V 2 bases and J 4 bases, with 12 bases left between them. The CDR3 sequence is CASSFGTGRETQYF. Written as DNA, the CDR3 is TGTGCCAGCAGCTTCGGGACGGGGAGAGAGACCCAGTACTTC.

V is TRBV3-1 (or the pseudogene TRBV3-2) and J is TRBJ2-2; D is tentatively TRBD1 or TRBD2 (5 bases each). Trimming stripped 2 bases from V and 6 bases from J, with 13 bases between. The CDR3 is made up of 15 amino acids. Germline V gene lookup returns CDR1 LGHDT and CDR2 YNNKEL (reference sequence). The CDR3 nucleotides are TGTGCCAGCAGCCAAAAGGGTGGGGGACCCGGGGAGCTGTTTTTT. Protein product: CASSQKGGGPGELFF.

This clone was seen just once. The CDR3 is CASSETPGGQETQYF. The CDR3 DNA follows: TGTGCCAGCAGTGAAACCCCCGGGGGCCAAGAGACCCAGTACTTC. The V gene is TRBV2, the J gene TRBJ2-5; possibly TRBD2 for D (6 bases). This CDR3 comprises 15 residues. The ends were cut back, 2 bases at V and 1 base at J, with 11 bases in the middle. CDR1 SNHLY and CDR2 FYNNEI come from the germline V gene. Full variable domain (rest looked up from reference TRBV2 and TRBJ2-5): EPEVTQTPSHQVTQMGQEVILRCVPISNHLYFYWYRQILGQKVEFLVSFYNNEISEKSEIFDDQFSVERPDGSNFTLKIRSTKLEDSAMYFCASSETPGGQETQYFGPGTRLLVL.

The rearrangement uses TRBV29-1 and TRBJ2-5; either TRBD1 or TRBD2 may supply D (5 bases each). Germline loops: CDR1 SQVTM, CDR2 ANQGSEA. Trimming took 4 bases from V and 1 from J, leaving 10 bases between them. The CDR3 covers 13 residues. In DNA form, the CDR3 reads TGCAGCGTTGGAAGAGGGACCCAAGAGACCCAGTACTTC. Its protein product is CSVGRGTQETQYF.

CDR3 protein: CAWSVDRYEQYF. Written as DNA, the CDR3 is TGTGCCTGGAGTGTAGACCGCTACGAGCAGTACTTC. The V gene is TRBV30, the J gene TRBJ2-7; no reliable D call. CDR3 size: 12 residues. The germline V and J ends were trimmed by 0 bases and 3 bases, with 6 bases remaining between them. CDR1 GTSNPN and CDR2 SVGIG come from the germline V gene (reference sequence).

This clone has just one count. The chain is built from TRBV2 and TRBJ2-4; 9 nucleotides match TRBD2. The CDR3 has 14 residues. V lost 6 bases, J lost 1 base, and 1 base stayed unmatched. CDR1 and CDR2 (germline): SNHLY, FYNNEI. CDR3 loop: CASRGTSAKNIQYF. The CDR3 DNA reads as TGTGCCAGCAGGGGGACTAGCGCCAAAAACATTCAGTACTTC. Full variable domain (outside the CDR3, taken from reference TRBV2 and TRBJ2-4): EPEVTQTPSHQVTQMGQEVILRCVPISNHLYFYWYRQILGQKVEFLVSFYNNEISEKSEIFDDQFSVERPDGSNFTLKIRSTKLEDSAMYFCASRGTSAKNIQYFGAGTRLSVL.

This chain connects TRBV12-3 or TRBV12-4 to TRBJ2-7, with unresolved D. With 6 bases removed from V and 3 bases from J, the gap between germline ends came to 12 bases. The CDR3 spans 13 residues. The CDR3 sequence: CASRGVWGYEQYF. The CDR3 nucleotides are TGTGCCAGCAGGGGCGTATGGGGCTACGAGCAGTACTTC.